Each of the 2 T cell receptor beta chains below was sequenced from the same sample in a study of CD8 T cells in ankylosing spondylitis. TCRdb ran MiXCR on the 5' RACE reads and lists one entry per CDR3 protein. The profile shows 300,000 to 400,000 distinct CDR3 sequences, approximately 22% of them singletons. The sample was blood, either unsorted or a sorted T cell fraction (not recorded which). Receptors were obtained from a male donor with ankylosing spondylitis or in good health (not recorded which).

The V and J genes are TRBV7-9 and TRBJ2-2; TRBD2 might be the D (5 bases). The CDR3 sequence is 14 residues long. CDR1 is SEHNR, CDR2 FQNEAQ, per germline (reference sequence). V was trimmed by 5 bases and J by 6 bases, leaving 13 bases between them. The CDR3 region is CASSPRTGAGELFF. The CDR3 DNA follows: TGTGCCAGCAGCCCCAGGACCGGGGCCGGGGAGCTGTTTTTT.

As concerns this clonotype: The junction departs from the called germline gene at one end, perhaps through a read error. The rearrangement uses TRBV7-7 and TRBJ1-1; no clear D gene. CDR1 SSHAT and CDR2 FNYEAQ come from the germline V gene (reference sequence). This CDR3 spans 13 amino acids. The CDR3: CASSLVEGTEAFF. The DNA for the CDR3 is TGTGCTAGCAGCTTAGTTGAGGGCACTGAAGCTTTCTTT.